The present TCR beta chain was sequenced within a study of T cell responses to AZD1222 COVID-19 vaccine. Study summary: Second-dose intervals of approximately 4 or approximately 12 weeks were pooled.

In regard to this clone: What it binds is unknown.

Produced via immunoSEQ multiplex PCR; TCRdb's table is partial and in-frame only. The profile shows about 110,000 clones, roughly 84% of them singletons. Germline values: CDR1 SGDLS, CDR2 YYNGEE. Between the trimmed V and J ends, which lost 0 bases and 11 bases, there was a span of 17 bases. CDR3 size: 14 residues. Findings and limits, study-wide: At study baseline, merely six AZD1222 recipients were seropositive. Elevations in Spike-specific TCR breadth and depth followed administration of two AZD1222 doses. Among the donors, most were white British and more were female, and clonal diversity was possibly underestimated.

Here the sequenced sample was peripheral blood, taken on day 0 of AZD1222 vaccination. The origin of this receptor is an adult in good health. This rearrangement joins TRBV9 to TRBJ1-1, with a tentative D call TRBD1 (6 bases). The CDR3 sequence: CASSVGAQGTAAFF. The CDR3 DNA reads as TGTGCCAGCAGCGTAGGGGCACAGGGAACGGCGGCTTTCTTT.